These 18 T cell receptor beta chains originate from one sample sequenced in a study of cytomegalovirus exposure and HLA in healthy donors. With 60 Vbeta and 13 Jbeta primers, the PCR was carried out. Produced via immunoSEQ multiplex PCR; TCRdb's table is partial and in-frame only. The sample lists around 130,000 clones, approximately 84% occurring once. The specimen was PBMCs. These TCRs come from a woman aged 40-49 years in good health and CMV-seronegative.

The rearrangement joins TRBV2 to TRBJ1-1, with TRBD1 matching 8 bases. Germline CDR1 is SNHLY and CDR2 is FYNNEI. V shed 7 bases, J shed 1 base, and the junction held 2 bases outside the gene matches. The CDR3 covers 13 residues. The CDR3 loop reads CASTGTGNTEAFF. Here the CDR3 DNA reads TGTGCCAGCACCGGGACAGGGAACACTGAAGCTTTCTTT.

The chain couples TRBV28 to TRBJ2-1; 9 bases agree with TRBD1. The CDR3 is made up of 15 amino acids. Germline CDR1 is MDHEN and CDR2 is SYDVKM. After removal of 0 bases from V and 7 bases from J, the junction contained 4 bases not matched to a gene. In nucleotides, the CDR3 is TGTGCCAGCAGTTTATGGGGGACAGGGAGGAATGAGCAGTTCTTC. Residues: CASSLWGTGRNEQFF.

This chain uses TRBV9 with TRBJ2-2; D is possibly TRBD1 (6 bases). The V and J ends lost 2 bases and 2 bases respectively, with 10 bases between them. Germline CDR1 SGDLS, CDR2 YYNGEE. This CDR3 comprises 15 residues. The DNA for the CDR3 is TGTGCCAGCAGCGTTCAGGGGATTAACACCGGGGAGCTGTTTTTT. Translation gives CASSVQGINTGELFF.

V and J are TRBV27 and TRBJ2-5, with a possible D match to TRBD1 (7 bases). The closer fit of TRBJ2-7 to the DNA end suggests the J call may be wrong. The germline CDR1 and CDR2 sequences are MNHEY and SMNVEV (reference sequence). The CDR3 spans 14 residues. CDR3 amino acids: CASGDRLDSYEQYF. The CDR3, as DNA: TGTGCCAGCGGGGACAGACTAGACTCCTACGAGCAGTACTTC.

The CDR3 region has the DNA TGTGCCAGCAGCTTAAGAGCGGGAGGGCCGGGCAATGAGCAGTTCTTC. This sequence encodes CASSLRAGGPGNEQFF. This rearrangement joins TRBV7-8 to TRBJ2-1; 10 bases are shared with TRBD2. CDR1 and CDR2 from the germline V gene are SGHVS and FQNEAQ. The CDR3 totals 16 residues. V shed 2 bases and J 6 bases; nucleotides not matched to a gene: 7.

In DNA, the CDR3 is TGTGCCAGCAGCGTAGCGACTAGCGGAGACCAAGAGACCCAGTACTTC. Amino acid sequence: CASSVATSGDQETQYF. This sequence joins TRBV9 and TRBJ2-5; 9 bases agree with TRBD2. Germline CDR1 is SGDLS and CDR2 is YYNGEE. J was trimmed by 0 bases and V by 0 bases; bases with no gene match: 3. CDR3 length equals 16 residues.

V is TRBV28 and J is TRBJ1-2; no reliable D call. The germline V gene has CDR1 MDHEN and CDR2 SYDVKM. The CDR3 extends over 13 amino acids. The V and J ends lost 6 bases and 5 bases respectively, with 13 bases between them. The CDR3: CASSPRLIYGYTF. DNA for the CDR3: TGTGCCAGCAGCCCACGACTCATTTATGGCTACACCTTC.

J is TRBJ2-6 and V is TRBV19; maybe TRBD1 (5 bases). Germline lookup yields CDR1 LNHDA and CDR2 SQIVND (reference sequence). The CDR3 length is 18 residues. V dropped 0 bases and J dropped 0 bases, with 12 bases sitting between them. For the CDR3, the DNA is TGTGCCAGTAGTATAGAGGGGCCAGGGTTCTCTGGGGCCAACGTCCTGACTTTC. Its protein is CASSIEGPGFSGANVLTF.

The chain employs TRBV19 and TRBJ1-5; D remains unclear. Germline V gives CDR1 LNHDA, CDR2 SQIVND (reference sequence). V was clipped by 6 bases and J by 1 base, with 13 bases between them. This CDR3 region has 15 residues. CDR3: CASRNSLWSNQPQHF. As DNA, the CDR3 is TGTGCCAGTAGAAACAGCCTTTGGAGCAATCAGCCCCAGCATTTT.

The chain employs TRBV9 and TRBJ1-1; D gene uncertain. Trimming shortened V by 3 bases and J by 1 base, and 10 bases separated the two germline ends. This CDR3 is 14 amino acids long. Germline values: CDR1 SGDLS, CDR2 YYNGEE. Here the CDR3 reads CASSEHFTNTEAFF. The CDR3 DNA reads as TGTGCCAGCAGCGAGCACTTTACGAACACTGAAGCTTTCTTT.

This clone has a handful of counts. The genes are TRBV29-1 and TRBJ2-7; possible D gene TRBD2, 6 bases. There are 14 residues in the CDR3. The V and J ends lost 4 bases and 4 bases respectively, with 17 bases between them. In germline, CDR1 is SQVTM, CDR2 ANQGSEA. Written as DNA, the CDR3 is TGCAGCGTTGCACCTCCGGGACTGGGTTACGAGCAGTACTTC. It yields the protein CSVAPPGLGYEQYF.

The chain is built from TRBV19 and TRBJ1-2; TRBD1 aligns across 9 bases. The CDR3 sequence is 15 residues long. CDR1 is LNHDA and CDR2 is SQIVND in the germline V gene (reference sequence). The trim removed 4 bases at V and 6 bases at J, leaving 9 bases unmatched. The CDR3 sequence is CASSRRQGGRDGYTF. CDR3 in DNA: TGTGCCAGTAGTAGACGACAGGGGGGTCGAGATGGCTACACCTTC.

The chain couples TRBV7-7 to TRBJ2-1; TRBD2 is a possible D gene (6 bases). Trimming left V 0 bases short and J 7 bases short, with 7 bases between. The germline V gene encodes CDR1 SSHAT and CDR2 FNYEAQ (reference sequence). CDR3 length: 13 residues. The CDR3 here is CASSLARGNEQFF. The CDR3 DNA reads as TGTGCCAGCAGCTTAGCGCGGGGTAATGAGCAGTTCTTC.

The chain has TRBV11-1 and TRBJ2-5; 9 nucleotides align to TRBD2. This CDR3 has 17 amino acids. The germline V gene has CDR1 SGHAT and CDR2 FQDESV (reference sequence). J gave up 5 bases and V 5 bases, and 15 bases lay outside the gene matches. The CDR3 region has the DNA TGTGCCAGCAGCCTCTTAATAGCGGGAGCGGTCGGTGAGACCCAGTACTTC. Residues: CASSLLIAGAVGETQYF.

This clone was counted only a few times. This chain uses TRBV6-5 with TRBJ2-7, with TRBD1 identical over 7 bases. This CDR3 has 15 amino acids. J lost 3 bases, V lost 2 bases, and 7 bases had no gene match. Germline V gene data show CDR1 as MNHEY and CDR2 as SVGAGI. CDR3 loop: CASSYGGQAFYEQYF. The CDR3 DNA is TGTGCCAGCAGTTACGGAGGACAGGCCTTCTACGAGCAGTACTTC.

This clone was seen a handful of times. In DNA form, the CDR3 reads TGTGCCAGCAGTTTTGTAGGGGGCAAATATGGCTACACCTTC. This encodes CASSFVGGKYGYTF. The chain uses TRBV28 and TRBJ1-2; 7 nucleotides match TRBD1. This CDR3 contains 14 residues. CDR1 is MDHEN, CDR2 SYDVKM, per germline. V shed 3 bases, J shed 5 bases, and the junction held 6 bases outside the gene matches.

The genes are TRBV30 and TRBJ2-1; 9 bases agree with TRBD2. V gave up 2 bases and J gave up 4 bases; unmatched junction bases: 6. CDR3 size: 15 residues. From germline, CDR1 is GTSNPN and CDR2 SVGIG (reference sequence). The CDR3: CAWSILAGSYNEQFF. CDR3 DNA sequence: TGTGCCTGGAGTATTCTAGCGGGGTCTTACAATGAGCAGTTCTTC. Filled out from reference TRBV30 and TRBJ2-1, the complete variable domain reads SQTIHQWPATLVQPVGSPLSLECTVEGTSNPNLYWYRQAAGRGLQLLFYSVGIGQISSEVPQNLSASRPQDRQFILSSKKLLLSDSGFYLCAWSILAGSYNEQFFGPGTRLTVL.

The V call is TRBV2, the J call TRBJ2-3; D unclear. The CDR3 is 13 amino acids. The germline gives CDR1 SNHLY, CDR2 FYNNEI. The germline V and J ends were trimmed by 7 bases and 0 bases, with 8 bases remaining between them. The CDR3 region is CASTRLSTDTQYF. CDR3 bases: TGTGCCAGCACCAGGCTTAGCACAGATACGCAGTATTTT.